This paragraph covers one TCR beta chain sequence. As yet, its antigen is unknown. Germline V CDR1 and CDR2: SGDLS, YYNGEE. The CDR3 consists of 15 residues. V was clipped by 0 bases and J by 4 bases, with 8 bases between them. Here immunoSEQ multiplex PCR was the method, and the copy in TCRdb shows in-frame clones only, minus some. This sample has about 340,000 clones, with about 93% found just once. Time point of the sample: blood from clinic visit 5 months post-surgery; TSC patient then seizure free. Surgery cases with the highest brain T cell transcript signatures were chosen for sequencing. The sample originates from a study of brain T cells in children with intractable seizures. Findings of the study overall: Pre-surgery blood may have been undersampled, hiding some clones. Patients' HCMV serostatus was unknown; virus specificity rests on CDR3 similarity alone.

Material: peripheral blood, obtained 4 to 6 months after surgery. This sequence joins TRBV9 and TRBJ1-6; D uncertain. This receptor was identified in a boy under three years old with tuberous sclerosis and intractable seizures. This CDR3 is CASSVEWAYNSPLHF. In DNA, the CDR3 is TGTGCCAGCAGCGTAGAATGGGCGTATAATTCACCCCTCCACTTT. Full variable domain (outside the CDR3, taken from reference TRBV9 and TRBJ1-6): DSGVTQTPKHLITATGQRVTLRCSPRSGDLSVYWYQQSLDQGLQFLIQYYNGEERAKGNILERFSAQQFPDLHSELNLSSLELGDSALYFCASSVEWAYNSPLHFGNGTRLTVT.